This T cell receptor beta chain was retrieved from a study of CD8+CD57+ T cells in acquired aplastic anemia. In the study overall: Mean yield of DNA from sorted CD4+ and CD8+ cells was 3 to 3.5 ug.

The germline gives CDR1 DFQATT, CDR2 SNEGSKA (reference sequence). The CDR3 covers 11 residues. V lost 3 bases and J lost 9; bases outside the gene matches: 2. Study-wide results and caveats: Roughly 27 shared CD8+ CDR3s appeared highly expressed within patients' immunodominant clones. CD8+ Simpson's diversity showed no significant patient-control difference.

The sample holds a few counts of this clonotype. Its antigen is currently unknown. The TCR beta profiling, which covered VDJ combination and CDR3 sequence, was carried out using genomic DNA as the template. Each CDR3 protein is one row after TCRdb ran MiXCR on the reads. The data hold about 210,000 distinct CDR3 sequences, with around 63% observed a single time. The source is a human donor in good health. Sequencing used sorted CD4+, CD8+, or CD8+CD57+ T cells (not recorded which) from PBMCs. This chain connects TRBV20-1 to TRBJ2-1, with 7 bases lining up with TRBD2. The CDR3 sequence is CSASGRSEQFF. DNA of the CDR3: TGCAGTGCTAGCGGGAGGAGTGAGCAGTTCTTC.